This TCR beta chain was profiled in a study of CXCR3-negative and CXCR3-positive naive CD8 T cells. Germline V CDR1 and CDR2: MNHEY, SVGAGI. The CDR3 has 17 amino acids. Through 5' RACE with UMI labels, the TRB cDNA libraries were prepared. TCRdb re-called the 5' RACE reads; one entry per CDR3 protein, DNA not given. With 46,000 or so distinct CDR3 sequences in the sample, the ten largest clones hold roughly 2.4%. Study-wide results and limits: For memory CD8+ cells diversity was much lower, but both naive subsets had comparably high diversity. The study inferred TCR strength from TRB CDR3 properties and found comparable surface CD5 between naive subsets.

With respect to this clonotype: The antigen is undetermined.

Each CD8+ T cell subset was sorted in triplicate, over 250,000 cells each. Definition of naive CD8+ T cells rested on a CD45RO-CCR7+CD27+CD95- profile. The origin of this receptor is a human donor in good health. Some clones in this sample may be carry-over from other donors' samples. The rearrangement links TRBV6-5 to TRBJ2-5; without DNA, the TCRdb call of TRBD2 cannot be checked. The sequencing sample was made of naive CXCR3- CD8+ T cells from blood. Subset here: CD45RO-CCR7+CD27+CD95- naive CD8+ T cells lacking CXCR3 (TNR3-). CDR3 loop: CASSYSLSGRVVETQYF.